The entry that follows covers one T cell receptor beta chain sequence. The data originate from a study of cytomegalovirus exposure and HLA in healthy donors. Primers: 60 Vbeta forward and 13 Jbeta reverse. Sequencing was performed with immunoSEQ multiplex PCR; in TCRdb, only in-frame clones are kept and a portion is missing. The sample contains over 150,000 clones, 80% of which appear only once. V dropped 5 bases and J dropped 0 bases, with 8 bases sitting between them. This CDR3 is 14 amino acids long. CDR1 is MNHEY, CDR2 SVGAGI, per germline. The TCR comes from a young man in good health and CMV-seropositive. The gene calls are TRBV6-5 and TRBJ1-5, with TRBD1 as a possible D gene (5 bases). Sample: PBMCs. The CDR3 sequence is CASSTGVSNQPQHF. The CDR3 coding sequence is TGTGCCAGCAGTACAGGTGTTAGCAATCAGCCCCAGCATTTT.